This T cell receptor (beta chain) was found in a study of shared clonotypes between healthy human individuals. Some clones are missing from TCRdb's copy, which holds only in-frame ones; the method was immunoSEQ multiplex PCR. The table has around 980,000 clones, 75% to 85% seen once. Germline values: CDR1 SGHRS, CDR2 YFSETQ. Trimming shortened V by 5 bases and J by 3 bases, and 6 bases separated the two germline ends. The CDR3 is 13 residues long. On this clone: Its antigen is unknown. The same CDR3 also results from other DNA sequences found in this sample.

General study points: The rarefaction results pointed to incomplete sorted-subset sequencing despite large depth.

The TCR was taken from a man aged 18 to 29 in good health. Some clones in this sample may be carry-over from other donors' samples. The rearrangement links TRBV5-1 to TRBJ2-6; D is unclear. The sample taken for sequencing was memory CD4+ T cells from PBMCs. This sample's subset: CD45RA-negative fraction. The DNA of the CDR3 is TGCGCCAGCAGGAGTAGTGGGGCCAACGTCCTGACTTTC. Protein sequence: CASRSSGANVLTF.